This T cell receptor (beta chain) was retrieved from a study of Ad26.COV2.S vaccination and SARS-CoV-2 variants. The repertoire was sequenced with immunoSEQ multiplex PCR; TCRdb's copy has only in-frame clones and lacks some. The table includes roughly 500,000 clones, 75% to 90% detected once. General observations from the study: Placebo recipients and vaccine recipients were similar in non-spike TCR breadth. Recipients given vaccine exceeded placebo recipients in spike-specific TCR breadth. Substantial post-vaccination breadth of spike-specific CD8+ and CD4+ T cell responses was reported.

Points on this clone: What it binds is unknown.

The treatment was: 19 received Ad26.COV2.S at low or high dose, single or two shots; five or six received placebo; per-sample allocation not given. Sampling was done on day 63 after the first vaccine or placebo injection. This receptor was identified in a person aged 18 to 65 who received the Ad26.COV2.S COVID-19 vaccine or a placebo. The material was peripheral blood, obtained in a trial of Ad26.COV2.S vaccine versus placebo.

The CDR3 loop is CAIRRQGRSGTEAFF. The DNA of the CDR3 is TGTGCCATCAGAAGACAGGGGAGGTCGGGCACTGAAGCTTTCTTT. V and J are TRBV10-3 and TRBJ1-1; 8 nucleotides agree with TRBD1. From germline, CDR1 is ENHRY and CDR2 SYGVKD. V gave up 6 bases and J gave up 4 bases; unmatched junction bases: 10. The CDR3 extends over 15 amino acids.